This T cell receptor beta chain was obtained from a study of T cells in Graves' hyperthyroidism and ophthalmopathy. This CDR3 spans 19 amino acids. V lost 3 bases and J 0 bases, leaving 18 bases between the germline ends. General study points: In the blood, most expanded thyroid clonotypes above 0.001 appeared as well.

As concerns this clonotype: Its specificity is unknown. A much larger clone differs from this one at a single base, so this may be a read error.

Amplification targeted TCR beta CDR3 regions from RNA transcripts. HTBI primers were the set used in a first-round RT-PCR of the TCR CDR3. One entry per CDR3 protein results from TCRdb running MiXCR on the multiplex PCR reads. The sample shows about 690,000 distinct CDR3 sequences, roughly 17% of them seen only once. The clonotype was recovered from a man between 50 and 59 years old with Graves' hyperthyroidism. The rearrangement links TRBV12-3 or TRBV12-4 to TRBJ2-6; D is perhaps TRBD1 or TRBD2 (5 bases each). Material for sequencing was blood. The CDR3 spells CASSLTRGTESSGANVLTF. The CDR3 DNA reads TGTGCCAGCAGTTTGACGAGGGGCACCGAAAGCTCTGGGGCCAACGTCCTGACTTTC.